Listed here are 8 T cell receptor beta chains from one sample, sequenced in a study of cytomegalovirus exposure and HLA in healthy donors. Amplification used 60 Vbeta primers and 13 Jbeta primers. The method was immunoSEQ multiplex PCR; TCRdb's version includes in-frame clones alone and lacks a portion of them. This table has approximately 150,000 clones, about 84% appearing once. The material sequenced was PBMCs. All receptors derive from a man between 45 and 60 years old in good health and CMV-seropositive.

This rearrangement joins TRBV21-1 to TRBJ2-5; TRBD1 is the table's D call, not checked against the DNA. TRBV21-1 is a known pseudogene. The length of the CDR3 is 15 residues. Here the CDR3 reads CASSKRGQGTETQYF. In DNA, the CDR3 is TGTGCCAGCAGCAAACGGGGACAGGGGACGGAGACCCAGTACTTC.

This clone occurred once. The chain links TRBV10-2 to TRBJ2-3, with 11 bases matching TRBD2. The germline V gene encodes CDR1 WSHSY and CDR2 SAAADI. With 10 bases clipped from V and 6 bases from J, the junction kept 12 bases outside the gene matches. The CDR3 runs to 15 residues. DNA for the CDR3: TGCGCCATCTCTAGCGGGAGGCCGTCCGCGGATACGCAGTATTTT. As protein: CAISSGRPSADTQYF.

This rearrangement joins TRBV9 to TRBJ1-4; 7 bases align to TRBD1. The V gene end was trimmed by 0 bases and the J gene end by 8 bases; junction bases not matched to a gene: 4. CDR1 is SGDLS, CDR2 YYNGEE, per germline. This CDR3 has 14 amino acids. The CDR3 reads CASSVETGDEKLFF. CDR3 DNA: TGTGCCAGCAGCGTAGAAACAGGGGACGAAAAACTGTTTTTT. Filled out from reference TRBV9 and TRBJ1-4, the complete variable domain reads DSGVTQTPKHLITATGQRVTLRCSPRSGDLSVYWYQQSLDQGLQFLIQYYNGEERAKGNILERFSAQQFPDLHSELNLSSLELGDSALYFCASSVETGDEKLFFGSGTQLSVL.

The chain combines TRBV18 with TRBJ2-3, with 8 bases fitting TRBD1. V shed 4 bases, J shed 2 bases, and the junction held 5 bases outside the gene matches. The CDR3 loop spans 15 amino acids. The germline V gene has CDR1 KGHSH and CDR2 LQKENI. The CDR3, as DNA: TGTGCCAGCTCACGACCGGGACAGGTCACAGATACGCAGTATTTT. This gives the protein CASSRPGQVTDTQYF.

With regard to this clone: An end of the junction does not agree with germline; a read error may underlie this. The rearrangement uses TRBV28 and TRBJ2-5; weak D call: TRBD1 (6 bases). The CDR3 extends over 12 amino acids. CDR1 is MDHEN and CDR2 is SYDVKM in the germline V gene. This CDR3 reads CASSLRPGTTHF. The DNA for the CDR3 is TGTGCCAGCAGTTTGCGTCCCGGGACAACCCACTTC.

The chain uses TRBV7-8 and TRBJ2-3, with 7 bases that match TRBD2. In germline, CDR1 is SGHVS, CDR2 FQNEAQ. The J segment lost 2 bases and the V segment lost 4 bases, leaving 12 bases of the junction unmatched. This CDR3 has 17 amino acids. DNA of the CDR3: TGTGCCAGCAGCTCCCAATATTCTAGCGGCCCCACAGATACGCAGTATTTT. Translated: CASSSQYSSGPTDTQYF.

CDR3 in amino acids: CASSLWDREGNIQYF. The CDR3 DNA sequence: TGTGCCAGCAGCTTATGGGACAGGGAGGGGAACATTCAGTACTTC. The genes are TRBV7-9 and TRBJ2-4; 9 positions agree with TRBD1. The CDR3 is made up of 15 amino acids. In germline, CDR1 is SEHNR, CDR2 FQNEAQ (reference sequence). J lost 7 bases, V lost 2 bases, and 6 bases had no gene match.

The chain links TRBV30 to TRBJ1-3, with D maybe TRBD1 (5 bases). The germline V gene encodes CDR1 GTSNPN and CDR2 SVGIG (reference sequence). The CDR3 runs to 16 residues. With 0 bases removed from V and 0 bases from J, the gap between germline ends came to 12 bases. CDR3 amino acids: CAWSVMGGTSGNTIYF. The CDR3 nucleotides read TGTGCCTGGAGTGTAATGGGGGGGACCTCTGGAAACACCATATATTTT. The full variable domain, with the rest looked up from reference TRBV30 and TRBJ1-3, is SQTIHQWPATLVQPVGSPLSLECTVEGTSNPNLYWYRQAAGRGLQLLFYSVGIGQISSEVPQNLSASRPQDRQFILSSKKLLLSDSGFYLCAWSVMGGTSGNTIYFGEGSWLTVV.